The source of this T cell receptor (beta chain) is a study of blood T cell repertoires in COVID-19. In the study overall: Italy, Spain and the United States were the sources of the convalescent and acute COVID-19 samples. T cells, B-cell-depleted T cells, or PBMCs provided the cDNA or gDNA that served as material.

V dropped 2 bases and J dropped 7; count of bases not matched to a gene: 20. Germline values: CDR1 SGHTA, CDR2 FQGTGA. CDR3 length: 19 residues. Methods used by the authors: Amplification of reference gene primers provided the estimated nucleated cell counts. TCRdb's copy holds only in-frame clones and misses some; the assay was immunoSEQ multiplex PCR. Clonal size and the V and J genes are those of that table, whereas D and trimming came from the DNA. The sample consists of about 270,000 clones, about 82% of them appearing once. Enrolled during active infection, Seattle patients were then followed longitudinally.

The TCR comes from a woman aged 80 or over with COVID-19, enrolled during active disease. This chain links TRBV7-3 with TRBJ2-1; 7 nucleotides align to TRBD1. The sequenced sample was peripheral blood. CDR3 residues: CASSLVTGDGWKSGNEQFF. The DNA of the CDR3 is TGTGCCAGCAGCTTAGTTACAGGGGACGGGTGGAAGTCTGGGAATGAGCAGTTCTTC.